A selection of T cell receptor beta chains follows, all from one sample in a study of OX40 agonist ivuxolimab in advanced cancers. TCRdb's copy holds only in-frame clones and misses some; the assay was immunoSEQ multiplex PCR. Of approximately 70,000 clones detected, 85% to 90% appear once; the ten largest clones hold 0.86%. Sample: CD4+ or CD8+ T cells sorted from blood, taken in a trial of the OX40 agonist ivuxolimab. The receptors here all came from an adult with an advanced solid tumor such as melanoma, head and neck, liver or kidney cancer. CDR3s leave out the opening cysteine and the closing phenylalanine or tryptophan. Fields, in order: J gene, V gene, CDR3 protein.

>TRBJ2-1|TRBV10-3
ASSFSGGSYNEQF
>TRBJ1-2|TRBV29-1
SVVEGANYGYT
>TRBJ2-3|TRBV7-7
ASSRREEPDTQY
>TRBJ2-2|TRBV5-1
ASSLTTGELF
>TRBJ2-5|TRBV6-6
ASSYGTGGMGETQY
>TRBJ2-2|TRBV7-2
ASSLRGRAGELF
>TRBJ2-7|TRBV10-3
AISESTGGYEQY
>TRBJ1-2|TRBV6-1
ASSDPSGQGYGYT
>TRBJ2-1|TRBV5-6
ASSLAGSTLNNEQF
>TRBJ2-3|TRBV7-6
ASSPQWGVSTDTQY
>TRBJ2-1|TRBV5-4
ASSLVDSSYNEQF
>TRBJ2-7|TRBV5-8
ASSLPAGRSYEQY
>TRBJ2-1|TRBV7-2
ASILGTGRKTNEQF
>TRBJ1-5|TRBV28
ASSQGFNQPQH
>TRBJ2-7|TRBV6-5
ASRRRQGEGGEQY
>TRBJ2-1|TRBV10-3
AISESQGAYEQF
>TRBJ1-2|TRBV6-5
ASSYSSGFYGYT
>TRBJ2-3|TRBV25-1
ASSGTKSTDTQY
>TRBJ2-1|TRBV5-8
ASSFRNEQF
>TRBJ1-1|TRBV6-5
ASSEQGGTEAF
>TRBJ2-5|TRBV7-5
ASSFGSQETQY
>TRBJ1-2|TRBV9
ASSQYIGTGTYGYT
>TRBJ2-5|TRBV5-1
ASSLEETQY
>TRBJ1-1|TRBV4-3
ASSQDWGWSTEAF
>TRBJ2-4|TRBV6-1
ASSEAPGLAGAPPKNIQY
>TRBJ1-4|TRBV29-1
SATEGQGGKLF
>TRBJ2-2|TRBV5-1
ASSLVGGGELF
>TRBJ1-1|TRBV6-5
ASSPGAEDTEAF
>TRBJ2-1|TRBV6-1
ASNTGTGGFNEQF
>TRBJ2-2|TRBV9
ASSPSQGTGTGELF
>TRBJ2-7|TRBV6-5
ASGVDLREQY
>TRBJ1-2|TRBV7-9
ASSSLAGNYGYT
>TRBJ2-7|TRBV7-2
ASSLAGLQYEQY
>TRBJ1-1|TRBV4-3
ASSQGGGQGGTEAF
>TRBJ1-1|TRBV7-3
ASSLFMNTEAF
>TRBJ1-2|TRBV9
ASSTTGVGVYGYT
>TRBJ1-2|TRBV30
AWLVLGGYT
>TRBJ1-5|TRBV30
AWSTSSRYQPQH
>TRBJ2-7|TRBV18
ASSSTGTDEQY
>TRBJ1-2|TRBV6-4
ASSRQAVDYGYT
>TRBJ1-4|TRBV11-2
ASSSRPWRQATNEKLF
>TRBJ1-2|TRBV29-1
SVERGAGYGYT
>TRBJ1-2|TRBV2
ASTRQGALGGYT
>TRBJ2-7|TRBV4-2
ASSSRDYEQY
>TRBJ1-6|TRBV28
ASRTAGDNSPLH
>TRBJ1-4|TRBV19
ASSIVGTGAEKLF
>TRBJ1-5|TRBV6-6
ASSYADGVGNQPQH
>TRBJ1-2|TRBV30
AWSGLYRANYGYT
>TRBJ2-3|TRBV6-5
ASSYSSHTDTQY
>TRBJ2-2|TRBV9
ASSVATTGELF
>TRBJ1-1|TRBV5-4
ASSPQRTGPYGAF
>TRBJ2-5|TRBV2
ASRGQVSQETQY
>TRBJ1-1|TRBV12-2
ARPPWDTEAF
>TRBJ1-1|TRBV6-5
ASSPGPRGAF
>TRBJ1-3|TRBV28
ASSLSTSGNTIY
>TRBJ2-1|TRBV30
AWRSGTLYNEQF
>TRBJ1-2|TRBV6-5
ASSSLQGLDGYT
>TRBJ2-7|TRBV7-2
ASSLAGAYEQY
>TRBJ1-3|TRBV2
ASSRDSVSNTIY